One sample yielded the 18 T cell receptor beta chains listed below, sequenced in a study of T cells in women clearing cervical HPV infection. Profiling relied on immunoSEQ multiplex PCR, and the TCRdb table lists in-frame clones only, not all of them. The sample totals about 40,000 clones. Sequencing was done on a sample of blood buffy coat. The receptors here all came from a woman between 18 and 70 years old with a cervical HPV16 infection that either progressed to CIN3+ or cleared (not recorded which).

To note about this clone: The read terminates 3 residues ahead of where the CDR3 ends, so the germline J gene completes it. The chain combines TRBV6-1 with TRBJ2-7; D call uncertain. The germline V gene has CDR1 MNHNS and CDR2 SASEGT. The CDR3 has 15 amino acids. Deletions cut 1 base from V and 0 bases from J, with 10 bases between. The CDR3 bases that were read are TGTGCCAGCAGTGAAGGGGCAGGTCTCTCCTACGAG. Translated: CASSEGAGLSYE. Given in full, the CDR3 is CASSEGAGLSYEQYF.

Turning to this clone: Coverage ceases 3 residues before the CDR3 finishes, and the germline J gene fills in the end. The rearrangement links TRBV3-1 (or the pseudogene TRBV3-2) to TRBJ1-1; D might be TRBD1 (5 bases). The germline V gene has CDR1 LGHDT and CDR2 YNNKEL (reference sequence). The CDR3 sequence is 16 residues long. Trimming took 3 bases from V and 4 from J, leaving 18 bases between them. The CDR3 protein is CASSHTRGGASTEAFF. The CDR3 DNA, read in part, is TGTGCCAGCAGCCACACGAGGGGAGGGGCGAGCACTGAA.

A note on this clone: The missing CDR3 end, 3 residues past where the read stops, is filled in from the germline J gene. V is TRBV18 and J is TRBJ2-5, with TRBD1 identical over 7 bases. The CDR3 loop spans 15 amino acids. After removal of 10 bases from V and 4 bases from J, the junction contained 15 bases not matched to a gene. Germline CDR1 and CDR2: KGHSH and LQKENI. The CDR3 reads CANSPRQGMGETQYF. The covered CDR3 bases are TGTGCCAACTCCCCGCGACAGGGCATGGGAGAGACC.

The CDR3 DNA, read in part, is TGTGCCAGCAGCTCTCAGGGGAGCAATCAGCCC. It encodes CASSSQGSNQP. The CDR3, in full, reads CASSSQGSNQPQHF. The rearrangement uses TRBV13 and TRBJ1-5; D may be TRBD1 (6 bases). The sequence runs out 3 residues before the end of the CDR3; the remainder is reconstructed from the germline J gene. The germline gives CDR1 PRHDT, CDR2 FYEKMQ (reference sequence). V dropped 4 bases and J dropped 1 base, with 8 bases sitting between them. This CDR3 region has 14 residues.

Comments on this clone: The observed sequence ends 3 residues before the CDR3 terminus, with the missing tail filled in from the germline J gene. V usage is TRBV20-1 and J usage is TRBJ2-3, with a possible D match to TRBD2 (7 bases). Germline V gene lookup returns CDR1 DFQATT and CDR2 SNEGSKA (reference sequence). V was clipped by 5 bases and J by 5 bases, with 11 bases between them. This CDR3 is built from 12 residues. CDR3 residues: CSAGGGRDTQYF. The part of the CDR3 DNA that was read is TGCAGTGCTGGGGGGGGGCGAGATACG.

About this clone itself: The CDR3 is cut off 3 residues early in the read; its end comes from the germline J gene. This chain uses TRBV5-4 with TRBJ2-5, with 7 bases identical to TRBD1. The trim removed 0 bases at V and 5 bases at J, leaving 7 bases unmatched. This CDR3 is built from 15 residues. The germline CDR1 and CDR2 sequences are SGHNT and YYREEE (reference sequence). The CDR3 sequence: CASSLEGQHRETQYF. CDR3 DNA (partial): TGTGCCAGCAGCTTGGAGGGACAGCACAGGGAGACC.

Notes on this clone: The read terminates 3 residues ahead of where the CDR3 ends, so the germline J gene completes it. The chain combines TRBV19 with TRBJ1-1; 8 bases map to TRBD1. Germline CDR1 reads LNHDA; CDR2 reads SQIVND (reference sequence). V lost 6 bases to trimming and J lost 1 base; unmatched junction nucleotides: 4. This CDR3 is built from 14 residues. CDR3 bases read: TGTGCCAGTAGCCGACAGGGGAAGAACACTGAA. It translates to CASSRQGKNTE. The entire CDR3 is CASSRQGKNTEAFF.

As to this clone: From the germline J gene comes the end of the CDR3, since the read stops 3 residues before it. V is TRBV2 and J is TRBJ1-2; D possibly corresponds to TRBD1 (6 bases). The CDR3 loop spans 13 amino acids. Germline CDR1 is SNHLY and CDR2 is FYNNEI. Trimming took off 6 bases at V and 4 bases at J, with 12 bases between the two ends. CDR3 region: CASSLRGPYGYTF. Partial CDR3 DNA: TGTGCCAGCAGCCTCAGGGGACCCTATGGC.

Turning to this clone: The read terminates 3 residues before the CDR3 end, so the remaining end is supplied by the germline J gene. This sequence joins TRBV19 and TRBJ1-1, with D possibly TRBD1 on 5 matching bases. Germline V lookup: CDR1 LNHDA, CDR2 SQIVND (reference sequence). CDR3 length: 11 residues. V was pared by 3 bases and J by 6 bases, with 5 bases between. CDR3: CASSMGPEAFF. The sequenced part of the CDR3 DNA is TGTGCCAGTAGTATGGGGCCTGAA.

As to this clone: The sequence runs out 3 residues before the end of the CDR3; the remainder is reconstructed from the germline J gene. The V call is TRBV12-3 or TRBV12-4, the J call TRBJ2-1; TRBD1 might be the D (5 bases). The CDR3 loop spans 11 amino acids. With 11 bases removed from V and 5 bases from J, the gap between germline ends came to 10 bases. The CDR3 sequence: CAVKGNNEQFF. The CDR3 bases that were read are TGTGCCGTAAAGGGGAACAATGAG.

The CDR3 bases that were read are TGCAGTGCTAGCAGGGGGCTAAATCAGCCC. Translating gives CSASRGLNQP. The whole CDR3 sequence is CSASRGLNQPQHF. The chain links TRBV20-1 to TRBJ1-5, with 8 bases fitting TRBD1. The CDR3 goes on 3 residues after the read ends, and that part is filled in from the germline J gene. CDR3 length equals 13 residues. Germline trimming cut 3 bases from V and 4 bases from J; bases unmatched to any gene: 2. The germline V gene has CDR1 DFQATT and CDR2 SNEGSKA (reference sequence).

Of note for this clone: The read falls 3 residues short of the CDR3 end, and the missing part is taken from the germline J gene. The chain employs TRBV7-2 and TRBJ2-5, with 9 bases lining up with TRBD2. The germline CDR1 and CDR2 sequences are SGHTA and FQGNSA. Unmatched junction bases numbered 0, after V lost 0 bases and J lost 1 base. The CDR3 has 15 amino acids. The CDR3 loop reads CASSLAAGGQETQYF. The sequenced part of the CDR3 DNA is TGTGCCAGCAGCTTAGCAGCGGGGGGCCAAGAGACC. Combining the CDR3 with reference TRBV7-2 and TRBJ2-5 gives the whole variable domain GAGVSQSPSNKVTEKGKDVELRCDPISGHTALYWYRQSLGQGLEFLIYFQGNSAPDKSGLPSDRFSAERTGGSVSTLTIQRTQQEDSAVYLCASSLAAGGQETQYFGPGTRLLVL.

With respect to this clone: The read stops 3 residues short of the end of the CDR3; the missing end is completed from the germline J gene. The chain combines TRBV14 with TRBJ1-1; 8 bases are a match to TRBD1. The V gene end was trimmed by 3 bases and the J gene end by 1 base; junction bases not matched to a gene: 7. The CDR3 has 16 residues. Per germline, CDR1 SGHDN and CDR2 FVKESK. The CDR3 protein is CASSHIRGPPNTEAFF. The sequenced CDR3 bases are TGTGCCAGCAGCCACATCAGGGGGCCGCCGAACACTGAA.

With respect to this clone: The CDR3 is cut off 3 residues early in the read; its end comes from the germline J gene. This chain connects TRBV7-8 to TRBJ1-1; no clear D gene. Germline V CDR1 and CDR2: SGHVS, FQNEAQ. Deletions cut 3 bases from V and 6 bases from J, with 11 bases between. This CDR3 comprises 13 residues. The CDR3 reads CASSFLGGSEAFF. The sequenced part of the CDR3 DNA is TGTGCCAGCAGCTTTCTAGGCGGCTCTGAA.

As for this clone: The read comes to an end 3 residues before the CDR3 does, leaving the germline J gene to fill in the end. The chain employs TRBV5-4 and TRBJ2-7; D may be TRBD1 (5 bases). Germline V lookup: CDR1 SGHNT, CDR2 YYREEE (reference sequence). The CDR3 has 14 amino acids. V was pared by 4 bases and J by 2 bases, with 13 bases between. The part of the CDR3 DNA that was read is TGTGCCAGCAGCGAGGACACTGAAGCCTACGAG. Protein sequence: CASSEDTEAYE. The whole CDR3 sequence is CASSEDTEAYEQYF. Looking up the rest from reference TRBV5-4 and TRBJ2-7 gives the full variable domain: ETGVTQSPTHLIKTRGQQVTLRCSSQSGHNTVSWYQQALGQGPQFIFQYYREEENGRGNFPPRFSGLQFPNYSSELNVNALELDDSALYLCASSEDTEAYEQYFGPGTRLTVT.

To note about this clone: The read terminates 3 residues before the CDR3 end, so the remaining end is supplied by the germline J gene. The chain has TRBV2 and TRBJ1-1, with TRBD1 matching 7 bases. Germline V gene sequence: CDR1 SNHLY, CDR2 FYNNEI. The J segment lost 4 bases and the V segment lost 9 bases, leaving 11 bases of the junction unmatched. The CDR3 contains 14 residues. The sequenced CDR3 bases are TGTGCCAGTTATGAACAGGGGCCCTCCACTGAA. Translation: CASYEQGPSTE. The complete CDR3 reads CASYEQGPSTEAFF.

With regard to this clone: The read comes to an end 3 residues before the CDR3 does, leaving the germline J gene to fill in the end. The genes are TRBV6-1 and TRBJ2-7; TRBD1 aligns across 9 bases. The CDR3 totals 14 residues. The germline gives CDR1 MNHNS, CDR2 SASEGT. Germline trimming cut 4 bases from V and 6 bases from J; bases unmatched to any gene: 7. CDR3 protein: CASSGDRETGEQYF. The sequenced part of the CDR3 DNA is TGTGCCAGCAGTGGGGACAGGGAGACGGGCGAG.

Regarding this clone: The observed sequence ends 3 residues before the CDR3 terminus, with the missing tail filled in from the germline J gene. The V call is TRBV11-2, the J call TRBJ1-2; 10 bases map to TRBD1. In germline, CDR1 is SGHAT, CDR2 FQNNGV. This CDR3 comprises 14 residues. The ends lost 6 bases at V and 1 base at J; junction bases unmatched: 2. The part of the CDR3 DNA that was read is TGTGCCAGCAGAGGACAGGGGGATAACTATGGC. This sequence encodes CASRGQGDNYG. The entire CDR3 protein reads CASRGQGDNYGYTF.